The 9 T cell receptor beta chains below come from one sample, sequenced in a study of T cells in localized non-small cell lung cancer. Profiling relied on immunoSEQ multiplex PCR, and the TCRdb table lists in-frame clones only, not all of them. The sample shows around 40,000 clones, roughly 86% of them seen only once. The specimen comprised peripheral blood, sampled before any cancer treatment. The receptors originated from a man aged 40 to 75 with stage I lung adenocarcinoma.

The CDR3 region is CASSGGQHTDTQYF. Written as DNA, the CDR3 is TGTGCCAGCAGCGGGGGCCAGCACACAGATACGCAGTATTTT. This chain uses TRBV4-2 with TRBJ2-3, with TRBD1 as a possible D gene (6 bases). Trimming cost V 5 bases and J 2 bases, with 11 bases left between them. The CDR3 loop spans 14 amino acids. Germline loops: CDR1 LGHNA, CDR2 YNFKEQ.

This rearrangement joins TRBV6-6 to TRBJ2-6; 8 bases match TRBD2. Germline-derived CDR1 and CDR2 are MNHNY and SVGAGI (reference sequence). Losses at the gene ends were 7 bases for V and 2 bases for J; bases not matched to a gene: 7. The CDR3 extends over 16 amino acids. CDR3 sequence reads: CASTGGPGPGANVLTF. DNA for the CDR3: TGTGCCAGCACGGGGGGGCCCGGGCCTGGGGCCAACGTCCTGACTTTC.

The V gene is TRBV7-9, the J gene TRBJ2-2; D is unclear. Trimming removed 1 base at V and 4 bases at J, with 10 bases between. The length of the CDR3 is 15 residues. Germline CDR1 is SEHNR and CDR2 is FQNEAQ (reference sequence). The CDR3 loop is CASSLVFRSTGELFF. The CDR3 coding sequence is TGTGCCAGCAGCTTAGTCTTCAGGAGCACCGGGGAGCTGTTTTTT.

This chain links TRBV6-6 with TRBJ2-1; 9 bases align to TRBD1. Unmatched junction bases numbered 5, after V lost 7 bases and J lost 1 base. This CDR3 has 15 residues. Germline CDR1 MNHNY, CDR2 SVGAGI (reference sequence). DNA for the CDR3: TGTGCCAGCAATCGGGACAGGGCTTCCTACAATGAGCAGTTCTTC. Translated: CASNRDRASYNEQFF.

This clone was found a few times. The chain links TRBV11-3 to TRBJ2-7; 8 positions agree with TRBD1. There are 15 residues in the CDR3. Germline V gene sequence: CDR1 SGHNT, CDR2 YENEEA. The ends lost 1 base at V and 5 bases at J; junction bases unmatched: 7. CDR3 sequence (DNA): TGTGCCAGCAGCTTAGGGGGACAACAGGGGGACGAGCAGTACTTC. Its protein product is CASSLGGQQGDEQYF.

For the CDR3, the DNA is TGTGCCAGCAGCTGGGGGAGGTCCGGGTCACCCCTCCACTTT. Translated: CASSWGRSGSPLHF. The chain recombines TRBV5-6 with TRBJ1-6; D might be TRBD1 (5 bases). Germline V lookup: CDR1 SGHDT, CDR2 YYEEEE. The CDR3 is 14 amino acids. The V gene lost 3 bases and the J gene lost 10 bases, with 14 bases spanning the gap.

This sequence joins TRBV29-1 and TRBJ2-1; 11 nucleotides agree with TRBD2. CDR3 size: 15 residues. The J segment lost 4 bases and the V segment lost 7 bases, leaving 9 bases of the junction unmatched. CDR1 SQVTM and CDR2 ANQGSEA come from the germline V gene. The CDR3 loop is CSALAGGKIYNEQFF. CDR3 bases: TGCAGCGCCCTAGCGGGAGGCAAGATTTACAATGAGCAGTTCTTC.

The chain uses TRBV18 and TRBJ2-5; no clear D. This CDR3 is built from 13 residues. Deletions cut 3 bases from V and 7 bases from J, with 12 bases between. Germline V gene lookup returns CDR1 KGHSH and CDR2 LQKENI. The CDR3 loop reads CASSPDGFLTQYF. The CDR3 DNA follows: TGTGCCAGCTCACCGGACGGCTTTTTGACCCAGTACTTC.

This clone was seen a single time. The chain links TRBV5-4 to TRBJ2-5, with 7 bases identical to TRBD1. The CDR3 has 16 residues. Germline V lookup: CDR1 SGHNT, CDR2 YYREEE (reference sequence). The J segment lost 4 bases and the V segment lost 4 bases, leaving 13 bases of the junction unmatched. The CDR3 DNA follows: TGTGCCAGCAGCCCCAGAGGGGGACAGACACGAGAGACCCAGTACTTC. Its translation is CASSPRGGQTRETQYF.